The subject of this entry is one T cell receptor beta chain. Its antigen remains unknown. Data came from immunoSEQ multiplex PCR; TCRdb stores just in-frame clones and leaves some out. Of around 150,000 clones in the sample, approximately 92% were seen once. CDR1 is SGHNT and CDR2 is YYREEE in the germline V gene (reference sequence). The CDR3 spans 13 residues. The germline V and J ends were trimmed by 4 bases and 1 base, with 8 bases remaining between them. This sample was included in a study of T cell responses to AZD1222 COVID-19 vaccine. Findings of the study overall: Spike as a whole was targeted by vaccine-associated CD4 TCRs, dominant at 160-218 and 743-854. The donors showed a predominance of white British ancestry and of females, with possible underestimation of clonal diversity. The study identified only five or six AZD1222 recipients as seropositive at baseline. Without day 14 samples, only post-peak T cell repertoires were studied.

The genes are TRBV5-4 and TRBJ1-1; no clear D. The TCR comes from an adult who received the AZD1222 COVID-19 vaccine. This sample comprised peripheral blood, obtained 28 days after the second AZD1222 dose. CDR3 amino acids: CASSQTPNTEAFF. The CDR3 DNA reads TGTGCCAGCAGCCAGACACCGAACACTGAAGCTTTCTTT.